Here is one T cell receptor beta chain with its context. This specimen comes from a study of blood T cell repertoires in COVID-19. At the level of the study: The United States, Italy and Spain provided the acute and convalescent COVID-19 samples. PBMCs, B-cell-depleted T cells, or T cells were the source of the cDNA or gDNA that made up the material.

Method: immunoSEQ multiplex PCR; TCRdb's copy keeps in-frame clones and lacks some. Seen here are roughly 110,000 clones, approximately 84% observed once, and the top ten hold about 1.4%. Sequenced sample: peripheral blood. The sequence came from a man aged 45-65 years with acute or convalescent COVID-19.

CDR3 region: CASRPAGVGSSYNEQFF. For the CDR3, the DNA is TGCGCCAGCAGACCGGCAGGGGTTGGGAGCTCCTACAATGAGCAGTTCTTC. The genes are TRBV5-1 and TRBJ2-1, with D possibly TRBD1 on 6 matching bases. This CDR3 comprises 17 residues. Germline CDR1 SGHRS, CDR2 YFSETQ. Deletions cut 5 bases from V and 0 bases from J, with 18 bases between.